The 3 T cell receptor beta chains reported below all come from one sample, sequenced in a study of CD8+ T cells in alopecia areata. RNA, once extracted, was reverse transcribed into cDNA for use as the sequencing template. Some clones are missing from TCRdb's copy, which holds only in-frame ones; the method was immunoSEQ multiplex PCR. The table shows a few hundred thousand clones, with roughly three fifths occurring only once. The sequenced sample was CD8+ T cells sorted from blood. The receptors come from a human donor in good health.

This clone has just a few counts. The chain is built from TRBV19 and TRBJ2-2, with 7 bases lining up with TRBD1. The CDR3 covers 13 residues. Germline loops: CDR1 LNHDA, CDR2 SQIVND (reference sequence). V lost 6 bases to trimming and J lost 4 bases; unmatched junction nucleotides: 2. The CDR3 is CASSTGATGELFF. The CDR3 DNA reads TGTGCCAGTAGCACAGGGGCCACCGGGGAGCTGTTTTTT.

The V and J genes are TRBV4-1 and TRBJ2-3, with D hard to call. The CDR3 totals 15 residues. Germline-derived CDR1 and CDR2 are MGHRA and YSYEKL. Trimming removed 0 bases at V and 2 bases at J, with 9 bases between. The chain's CDR3 is CASSQEWTYTDTQYF. CDR3 nucleotide sequence: TGCGCCAGCAGCCAAGAGTGGACCTACACAGATACGCAGTATTTT.

In this sample, this clone turned up a few times. The chain couples TRBV29-1 to TRBJ2-6; D may match TRBD1 or TRBD2 (5 bases each). Germline V gene sequence: CDR1 SQVTM, CDR2 ANQGSEA. The V gene lost 0 bases and the J gene lost 16 bases, with 19 bases spanning the gap. The CDR3 length is 14 residues. CDR3 nucleotides: TGCAGCGTTGAAGAAGATCCTCGGGACCTAATACTGACTTTC. It codes for CSVEEDPRDLILTF.